Listed below are T cell receptor beta chains from one sample, sequenced in a study of technical replicates of blood from four donors. Clones were read by immunoSEQ multiplex PCR, and TCRdb kept only the in-frame ones, dropping some. Among about 88,000 clones listed, less than 95% were seen once. Specimen: T cells isolated from PBMCs. The receptors derive from a human donor in good health. CDR3s include the opening cysteine and the closing phenylalanine or tryptophan. Fields, in order: V gene, J gene, D gene, clone size, CDR3 DNA, CDR3 protein. The D gene is left open where the match is weak. Some rows have no size entry. The others give once, few or many, or a class for an expanded clone.

V gene: TRBV5-1
J gene: TRBJ1-1
D gene: TRBD1
clone size: -
CDR3 DNA: TGCGCCAGCAGCTTTTCGTTCCGGGACAGCCTCAATGGCACTGAAGCTTTCTTT
CDR3 protein: CASSFSFRDSLNGTEAFF

V gene: TRBV6-1
J gene: TRBJ2-4
D gene: -
clone size: -
CDR3 DNA: TGTGCCAGCAGTGAAGCCTCCTCTTTAGCCAAAAACATTCAGTACTTC
CDR3 protein: CASSEASSLAKNIQYF

V gene: TRBV6-4
J gene: TRBJ1-6
D gene: -
clone size: -
CDR3 DNA: TGTGCCAGCAGTGACAGCCTCGGGAATTCACCCCTCCACTTT
CDR3 protein: CASSDSLGNSPLHF

V gene: TRBV28
J gene: TRBJ1-2
D gene: -
clone size: once
CDR3 DNA: TGTGCCAGCACCCGGGGAGCCTATGGCTACACCTTC
CDR3 protein: CASTRGAYGYTF

V gene: TRBV6-6
J gene: TRBJ1-1
D gene: -
clone size: few
CDR3 DNA: TGTGCCAGCATCCTCGGGGGAAGTGGCGAAGCTTTCTTT
CDR3 protein: CASILGGSGEAFF

V gene: TRBV2
J gene: TRBJ2-2
D gene: -
clone size: -
CDR3 DNA: TGTGCCAGCTCCTACGGGGTGAACACCGGGGAGCTGTTTTTT
CDR3 protein: CASSYGVNTGELFF

V gene: TRBV9
J gene: TRBJ2-3
D gene: TRBD2
clone size: -
CDR3 DNA: TGTGCCAGCAGCGTAGCTCCTGGCGGGGGGGCAGATACGCAGTATTTT
CDR3 protein: CASSVAPGGGADTQYF

V gene: TRBV5-5
J gene: TRBJ2-7
D gene: -
clone size: -
CDR3 DNA: TGTGCCAGCAGCTTGTACTACGAGCAGTACTTC
CDR3 protein: CASSLYYEQYF

V gene: TRBV19
J gene: TRBJ2-1
D gene: TRBD2
clone size: -
CDR3 DNA: TGTGCCAGTAGTATAAGCGGGAGGGTGCGGAATGAGCAGTTCTTC
CDR3 protein: CASSISGRVRNEQFF

V gene: TRBV5-1
J gene: TRBJ2-5
D gene: TRBD1
clone size: -
CDR3 DNA: TGCGCCAGCAGCGCTGGACAGGGTAAAGAGACCCAGTACTTC
CDR3 protein: CASSAGQGKETQYF

V gene: TRBV6-1
J gene: TRBJ2-3
D gene: TRBD1
clone size: -
CDR3 DNA: TGTGCCAGCCGGGACAGGGGGCAGTCGGATACGCAGTATTTT
CDR3 protein: CASRDRGQSDTQYF

V gene: TRBV4-2
J gene: TRBJ2-3
D gene: TRBD2
clone size: -
CDR3 DNA: TGTGCCAGCAGCCAAAGGTCTAGCGGTGCTAGCACAGATACGCAGTATTTT
CDR3 protein: CASSQRSSGASTDTQYF

V gene: TRBV5-1
J gene: TRBJ1-1
D gene: -
clone size: -
CDR3 DNA: TGCGCCAGCAGCTTCCCCGTCCCCGGGAGAAATAACACTGAAGCTTTCTTT
CDR3 protein: CASSFPVPGRNNTEAFF

V gene: TRBV4-2
J gene: TRBJ2-1
D gene: -
clone size: -
CDR3 DNA: TGTGCCAGCAGCCAAGATTCACAGGGCGCCTACAATGAGCAGTTCTTC
CDR3 protein: CASSQDSQGAYNEQFF

V gene: TRBV19
J gene: TRBJ1-4
D gene: -
clone size: -
CDR3 DNA: TGTGCCAGTAGTATGACAGCTTTTAATGAAAAACTGTTTTTT
CDR3 protein: CASSMTAFNEKLFF

V gene: TRBV6-1
J gene: TRBJ2-7
D gene: TRBD2
clone size: -
CDR3 DNA: TGTGCCAGCAGTGAAGGACTAGCGGCAATCTACGAGCAGTACTTC
CDR3 protein: CASSEGLAAIYEQYF

V gene: TRBV5-6
J gene: TRBJ1-1
D gene: -
clone size: once
CDR3 DNA: TGTGCCAGCAGCCTCTCAGGGCGGGAGACTGAAGCTTTCTTT
CDR3 protein: CASSLSGRETEAFF

V gene: TRBV29-1
J gene: TRBJ2-7
D gene: -
clone size: -
CDR3 DNA: TGCAGCGTTGAAGATCAGACCTACGAGCAGTACTTC
CDR3 protein: CSVEDQTYEQYF

V gene: TRBV14
J gene: TRBJ2-5
D gene: -
clone size: once
CDR3 DNA: TGTGCCAGCAGCCCTCAGAGGTGGGAGACCCAGTACTTC
CDR3 protein: CASSPQRWETQYF

V gene: TRBV6-1
J gene: TRBJ2-3
D gene: TRBD1
clone size: once
CDR3 DNA: TGTGCCAGCAGTGAAAGAGGGGGCCTGGGCACAGATACGCAGTATTTT
CDR3 protein: CASSERGGLGTDTQYF

V gene: TRBV11-2
J gene: TRBJ2-3
D gene: TRBD2
clone size: -
CDR3 DNA: TGTGCCAGCAGCCGGACTAGCGGGGGGGAGGCCCTCACAGATACGCAGTATTTT
CDR3 protein: CASSRTSGGEALTDTQYF

V gene: TRBV7-2
J gene: TRBJ1-5
D gene: TRBD1
clone size: -
CDR3 DNA: TGTGCCAGCAGCCCTTCTGGACAGGGGGCAAGACAGCCCCAGCATTTT
CDR3 protein: CASSPSGQGARQPQHF

V gene: TRBV7-9
J gene: TRBJ2-3
D gene: -
clone size: -
CDR3 DNA: TGTGCCAGCAGCTTGAAACAATTCCAGGATACGCAGTATTTT
CDR3 protein: CASSLKQFQDTQYF

V gene: TRBV6-4
J gene: TRBJ2-6
D gene: -
clone size: -
CDR3 DNA: TGTGCCAGCAGTGACGTCTCCGCTGGGGCCAACGTCCTGACTTTC
CDR3 protein: CASSDVSAGANVLTF

V gene: TRBV14
J gene: TRBJ2-1
D gene: -
clone size: -
CDR3 DNA: TGTGCCAGCAGCCAACTACTAGCCAGTGAGCAGTTCTTC
CDR3 protein: CASSQLLASEQFF

V gene: TRBV5-6
J gene: TRBJ1-1
D gene: -
clone size: -
CDR3 DNA: TGTGCCAGCAGCCTGGGGTGGACACTTTCCACTGAAGCTTTCTTT
CDR3 protein: CASSLGWTLSTEAFF

V gene: TRBV19
J gene: TRBJ1-3
D gene: -
clone size: -
CDR3 DNA: TGTGCCAGTAGTGGGGGGTTCTCTGGAAACACCATATATTTT
CDR3 protein: CASSGGFSGNTIYF

V gene: TRBV7-9
J gene: TRBJ2-5
D gene: -
clone size: -
CDR3 DNA: TGTGCCAGCAGCCCTACGTGGGGGGATGAGACCCAGTACTTC
CDR3 protein: CASSPTWGDETQYF

V gene: TRBV27
J gene: TRBJ2-7
D gene: -
clone size: -
CDR3 DNA: TGTGCCAGCCCCCCGCAGGGATTATCCTACGAGCAGTACTTC
CDR3 protein: CASPPQGLSYEQYF

V gene: TRBV5-1
J gene: TRBJ2-7
D gene: -
clone size: -
CDR3 DNA: TGCGCCAGCAGCCTCGATAGACAGGTATCCTACGAGCAGTACTTC
CDR3 protein: CASSLDRQVSYEQYF

V gene: TRBV2
J gene: TRBJ2-7
D gene: -
clone size: -
CDR3 DNA: TGTGCCAGCAATGGGCACGAGCAGTACTTC
CDR3 protein: CASNGHEQYF

V gene: TRBV19
J gene: TRBJ2-1
D gene: TRBD2
clone size: -
CDR3 DNA: TGTGCCACCACTAGCGGGAACTCCGACAATGAGCAGTTCTTC
CDR3 protein: CATTSGNSDNEQFF

V gene: TRBV28
J gene: TRBJ2-2
D gene: TRBD1
clone size: -
CDR3 DNA: TGTGCCAGCCGACAGGGCCGGTCCACCGGGGAGCTGTTTTTT
CDR3 protein: CASRQGRSTGELFF

V gene: TRBV29-1
J gene: TRBJ1-2
D gene: TRBD1
clone size: -
CDR3 DNA: TGCAGCGTTGAAGACAGGGGGTCGGGTGGCTACACCTTC
CDR3 protein: CSVEDRGSGGYTF

V gene: TRBV7-2
J gene: TRBJ2-1
D gene: -
clone size: -
CDR3 DNA: TGTGCCAGCAGCTTAAACAACATGGCCAAGGAGCAGTTCTTC
CDR3 protein: CASSLNNMAKEQFF

V gene: TRBV28
J gene: TRBJ2-7
D gene: -
clone size: once
CDR3 DNA: TGTGCCAGCGGAGGTACGCGGACCTACGAGCAGTACTTC
CDR3 protein: CASGGTRTYEQYF

V gene: TRBV30
J gene: TRBJ1-4
D gene: TRBD1
clone size: -
CDR3 DNA: TGTGCCTGGAATTCTTGGACAGGGACTAATGAAAAACTGTTTTTT
CDR3 protein: CAWNSWTGTNEKLFF

V gene: TRBV10-2
J gene: TRBJ2-7
D gene: -
clone size: -
CDR3 DNA: TGCGCCAGCAGTGCTCGACACAGTATGTCCTACGAGCAGTACTTC
CDR3 protein: CASSARHSMSYEQYF

V gene: TRBV7-8
J gene: TRBJ2-1
D gene: TRBD2
clone size: -
CDR3 DNA: TGTGCCAGCAGCTTAGGTAGCGGGGAATACAATGAGCAGTTCTTC
CDR3 protein: CASSLGSGEYNEQFF

V gene: TRBV19
J gene: TRBJ1-3
D gene: -
clone size: -
CDR3 DNA: TGTGCCAGTAGTATACCACCACTTAACTCTGGAAACACCATATATTTT
CDR3 protein: CASSIPPLNSGNTIYF

V gene: TRBV9
J gene: TRBJ2-7
D gene: -
clone size: -
CDR3 DNA: TGTGCCAGCAGCGTGGGTTCAGAGGCGGAGCAGTACTTC
CDR3 protein: CASSVGSEAEQYF

V gene: TRBV7-6
J gene: TRBJ1-1
D gene: TRBD1
clone size: -
CDR3 DNA: TGTGCCAGCAGAGCTCTAGGCGGCGGACAGGAACTGATGAACACTGAAGCTTTCTTT
CDR3 protein: CASRALGGGQELMNTEAFF

V gene: TRBV27
J gene: TRBJ1-6
D gene: TRBD1
clone size: -
CDR3 DNA: TGTGCCAGCACCACCGGACAGGGGGTAGTATCACCCCTCCACTTT
CDR3 protein: CASTTGQGVVSPLHF

V gene: TRBV27
J gene: TRBJ1-4
D gene: -
clone size: -
CDR3 DNA: TGTGCCAGCAAGGAGAGCAAAGGTTACGAAAAACTGTTTTTT
CDR3 protein: CASKESKGYEKLFF

V gene: TRBV9
J gene: TRBJ2-3
D gene: TRBD2
clone size: -
CDR3 DNA: TGTGCCAGCAGCCAGAGCGGGGGGTTTAGCACAGATACGCAGTATTTT
CDR3 protein: CASSQSGGFSTDTQYF

V gene: TRBV5-1
J gene: TRBJ2-7
D gene: TRBD1
clone size: -
CDR3 DNA: TGCGCCAGCAGCCCTGGGACAGCAGTGGTTTACGAGCAGTACTTC
CDR3 protein: CASSPGTAVVYEQYF

V gene: TRBV27
J gene: TRBJ2-6
D gene: -
clone size: -
CDR3 DNA: TGTGCCAGCAGAGTAGCGGCAGGGGCCAACGTCCTGACTTTC
CDR3 protein: CASRVAAGANVLTF